These T cell receptor beta chains were read from a single sample in a study of T cells after somatic rescue of genetic block. Produced via immunoSEQ multiplex PCR; TCRdb's table is partial and in-frame only. The sample lists 7,500 to 9,500 clones; 80% to 85% were seen once. The sequenced sample consisted of peripheral blood mononuclear cells (PBMCs). The receptors stem from a boy aged 10-17 years. Both conserved end residues are part of each CDR3. D genes are given only for firm matches. Not all rows give a size; the values are once, few, many and, for expanded clones, a class.

d_gene	v_gene	abundance	j_gene	CDR3nt	CDR3aa
.	TRBV6-5	.	TRBJ2-3	TGTGCCAGCAGCAGAGGATGGCGGATCGCAGATACGCAGTATTTT	CASSRGWRIADTQYF
TRBD2	TRBV7-2	.	TRBJ2-7	TGTGCCAGCAGCTTAGAGATACTAGCGGGGAATATCTACGAGCAGTACTTC	CASSLEILAGNIYEQYF
.	TRBV18	once	TRBJ2-7	TGTGCCAGCTCAGCGCAGGGAGTAGGCTACGAGCAGTACTTC	CASSAQGVGYEQYF
.	TRBV4-3	.	TRBJ2-1	TGCGCCAGCAGCCAAGAGGAGTACAATGAGCAGTTCTTC	CASSQEEYNEQFF
.	TRBV11-2	.	TRBJ2-7	TGTGCCAGCAGCTTAAACCGGGACGGCGAGCAGTACTTC	CASSLNRDGEQYF
TRBD2	TRBV9	.	TRBJ2-3	TGTGCCAGCAGCATGCGGGAGGGATACACAGATACGCAGTATTTT	CASSMREGYTDTQYF
TRBD1	TRBV28	.	TRBJ1-3	TGTGCCAGCAGTCTAGGACAGGGGAAAGGTGGAAACACCATATATTTT	CASSLGQGKGGNTIYF
.	TRBV4-1	.	TRBJ1-1	TGCGCCAGCAGCCAAGATTGGGGTGGGAAGGACACTGAAGCTTTCTTT	CASSQDWGGKDTEAFF
.	TRBV5-1	.	TRBJ1-2	TGCGCCAGCAGCTTGGAGGGTGGCTACACCTTC	CASSLEGGYTF
.	TRBV5-6	.	TRBJ2-2	TGTGCCAGCAGCTTCAGCGTTTCCGGGGAGCTGTTTTTT	CASSFSVSGELFF
TRBD1	TRBV5-1	.	TRBJ2-1	TGCGCCAGCAGCTTGAGGGACAGGGGTGTCAATGAGCAGTTCTTC	CASSLRDRGVNEQFF
TRBD1	TRBV20-1	.	TRBJ1-2	TGCAGAGCGGGACAGCGTCTAGACACCTTC	CRAGQRLDTF
.	TRBV4-1	.	TRBJ2-1	TGCGCCAGCAGCCACGCACCGGTAGGTGAGCAGTTCTTC	CASSHAPVGEQFF
TRBD2	TRBV2	.	TRBJ2-3	TGTGCCAGCAGCGCTCCCCCAGGGCGGGAGTGGGGCACAGATACGCAGTATTTT	CASSAPPGREWGTDTQYF
.	TRBV4-3	few	TRBJ2-5	TGCGCCAGCAGCCAAGATATGGCCGAGGGGACCCAGTACTTC	CASSQDMAEGTQYF
TRBD1	TRBV7-8	.	TRBJ1-1	TGTGCCAGCAGCTTAGGGGCAGGGGGCTCAACTGAAGCTTTCTTT	CASSLGAGGSTEAFF
TRBD2	TRBV10-3	.	TRBJ2-1	TGTGCCATCAGTGAGTCGAAGCGGGGGGGTACGTTCTTC	CAISESKRGGTFF
.	TRBV7-2	.	TRBJ2-7	TGTGCCAGCAGCTTAGCCCCCAGGGCCCACGAGCAGTACTTC	CASSLAPRAHEQYF
.	TRBV7-9	few	TRBJ2-5	TGTGCCAGCAGCCCCGGAGTAGCTGTCATCCAAGAGACCCAGTACTTC	CASSPGVAVIQETQYF
TRBD2	TRBV9	.	TRBJ2-1	TGTGCCAGCAGCGTAGTACTAGCGGGAGGGCGGGGTGAGCAGTTCTTC	CASSVVLAGGRGEQFF
.	TRBV7-2	.	TRBJ1-5	TGTGCCAGCAGCTTAGATAATCAGCCCCAGCATTTT	CASSLDNQPQHF
TRBD1	TRBV2	.	TRBJ2-7	TGTGCCAGGAGACAGGGGGCGGGCGAGCAGTACTTC	CARRQGAGEQYF
TRBD1	TRBV28	.	TRBJ1-1	TGTGCCAGCAGTGGACAGGATGACACTGAAGCTTTCTTT	CASSGQDDTEAFF
.	TRBV7-8	.	TRBJ1-1	TGTGCCAGCAGCTTAAGCTTCAGGGATTGGAACACTGAAGCTTTCTTT	CASSLSFRDWNTEAFF
TRBD2	TRBV7-6	.	TRBJ2-1	TGTGCCAGCAGCGAGGGACTAGGGGACAATGAGCAGTTCTTC	CASSEGLGDNEQFF
TRBD2	TRBV2	.	TRBJ2-7	TGTGCCAGCAGCGAGCGGGAGGGGGGCTCCTACGAGCAGTACTTC	CASSEREGGSYEQYF
.	TRBV21-1	.	TRBJ1-1	TGTGCCAGCAGCTCAACCGGGACAGGGGTTTCAAATACTGAAGCTTTCTTT	CASSSTGTGVSNTEAFF
.	TRBV5-5	.	TRBJ1-2	TGTGCCAGCAGCGCTGATCGGGTCAGACAATTCTATGGCTACACCTTC	CASSADRVRQFYGYTF
.	TRBV7-2	.	TRBJ2-3	TGTGCCAGCAGCCCAGGCCAGGGGCGAAGAGATACGCAGTATTTT	CASSPGQGRRDTQYF
TRBD2	TRBV7-8	.	TRBJ2-1	TGTGCCAGCAGCTTTCCCGCGGGAGCGCTGTTCTTC	CASSFPAGALFF
.	TRBV15	.	TRBJ1-2	TGTGCCACCAGCAGAGTTGCACAGATATTAAACTATGGCTACACCTTC	CATSRVAQILNYGYTF
TRBD2	TRBV5-6	.	TRBJ2-5	TGTGCCAGCAGCTTGACCCGGACTAGCGGGAGAGGTGTGACCCAGTACTTC	CASSLTRTSGRGVTQYF
.	TRBV7-3	once	TRBJ2-1	TGTGCCAGCAGCGGGGGCTTCGAGGAGCAGTTCTTC	CASSGGFEEQFF
TRBD1	TRBV12-5	.	TRBJ2-1	TGTGCTAGTGGTTTGGTAGGGACAGGGGTTAAGGAGCAGTTCTTC	CASGLVGTGVKEQFF
.	TRBV18	.	TRBJ2-7	TGTGCCAGCTCATCTTCGGGCCGATGGGATTACGAGCAGTACTTC	CASSSSGRWDYEQYF
.	TRBV11-2	.	TRBJ2-1	TGTGCCAGCAGCTTAGATCTTGCGGGTAGCGGAATGCCCTACAATGAGCAGTTCTTC	CASSLDLAGSGMPYNEQFF
TRBD1	TRBV5-1	few	TRBJ1-2	TGCGCCAGCAGCCTAGGGACAGGGAGTGGCTACACCTTC	CASSLGTGSGYTF
.	TRBV15	.	TRBJ2-3	TGTGCCACCAGCAGAGATCTAGGAGATACGCAGTATTTT	CATSRDLGDTQYF
.	TRBV6-6	.	TRBJ2-7	TGTGCCAGCAGTTACCTAAGAGAGCAGTACTTC	CASSYLREQYF
.	TRBV18	.	TRBJ2-7	TGTGCCAGCTCACCGACGCGCCATGCGGCGTCCCCTCGCGAGCAGTACTTC	CASSPTRHAASPREQYF
TRBD2	TRBV7-2	.	TRBJ2-5	TGTGCCAGCAGCTTATACCTAGCGGGAGATTTTCAGGAGACCCAGTACTTC	CASSLYLAGDFQETQYF
.	TRBV7-2	.	TRBJ2-7	TGTGCCAGCAGCTTAGCGGTGGGGGTAGTAATCTACGAGCAGTACTTC	CASSLAVGVVIYEQYF
.	TRBV9	.	TRBJ2-7	TGTGCCAGCAGCCCCGGGGACATCTCCTTTTACGAGCAGTACTTC	CASSPGDISFYEQYF
.	TRBV9	once	TRBJ1-2	TGTGCCAGCAGCGTAGACGCGGGGTCCCTCTATGGCTACACCTTC	CASSVDAGSLYGYTF
.	TRBV7-3	few	TRBJ2-1	TGTGCCAGCAGCTTAACACCCAACAATGAGCAGTTCTTC	CASSLTPNNEQFF
.	TRBV5-8	.	TRBJ1-1	TGTGCCAGCAGCCAGGACCTCCAAGCTTTCTTT	CASSQDLQAFF
TRBD2	TRBV11-3	.	TRBJ2-1	TGTGCCAGCAGCCCCCCTAGCGGGAGGCCAACCTACAATGAGCAGTTCTTC	CASSPPSGRPTYNEQFF
TRBD2	TRBV7-9	.	TRBJ2-7	TGTGCCAGCACCTTCACCGGGGGGGAGGCCTACGAGCAGTACTTC	CASTFTGGEAYEQYF
TRBD1	TRBV4-3	.	TRBJ1-2	TGCGCCAGCAGCCACGTTACCTCCGGGACAGGGAGATCGCGCGGCTACACCTTC	CASSHVTSGTGRSRGYTF
TRBD2	TRBV7-6	.	TRBJ2-1	TGTGCCAGCAGCTTAGTCGGGACTAGAAGACTCTACAATGAGCAGTTCTTC	CASSLVGTRRLYNEQFF
.	TRBV7-9	.	TRBJ2-1	TGTGCCAGCAGCAACCCTGGGACCATAAACCACAATGAGCAGTTCTTC	CASSNPGTINHNEQFF
.	TRBV7-9	.	TRBJ1-2	TGTGCCAGCAGCCAGGCTATCCGACAAAACTATGGCTACACCTTC	CASSQAIRQNYGYTF
TRBD2	TRBV28	.	TRBJ2-1	TGTGCCAGCACCAACGGGGGGGATAATACTAATGAGCAGTTCTTC	CASTNGGDNTNEQFF
.	TRBV7-2	.	TRBJ2-5	TGTGCCAGCACCCAGACCGGCCTCGCGGTGGAGACCCAGTACTTC	CASTQTGLAVETQYF
.	TRBV21-1	.	TRBJ1-2	TGTGCCAGTGGCGGGAGGGCACGACATGGGGTCTATGGCTACACCTTC	CASGGRARHGVYGYTF